Sequencing of this T cell receptor beta chain was carried out in a study of blood T cell repertoires in COVID-19. Study information: Sites across the United States, Italy and Spain contributed samples from acute and convalescent COVID-19. T cells, B-cell-depleted T cells, or PBMCs supplied cDNA or gDNA.

The authors' processing: Cell counts per sample came from amplifying reference gene primers. Here immunoSEQ multiplex PCR was the method, and the copy in TCRdb shows in-frame clones only, minus some. That table supplies the V and J calls and clone size; D and trimming were determined from the DNA. The sample records tens of thousands of clones, approximately 90% being singletons. This clonotype was obtained from a man aged 70 or older with active or convalescent COVID-19. What was sequenced was peripheral blood.

CDR3 bases: TGTGCAAGTCGCTTCCCAGACAGGGTTAGCAATCAGCCCCAGCATTTT. It encodes CASRFPDRVSNQPQHF. The gene calls are TRBV12-2 and TRBJ1-5; TRBD1, the table's D call, lacks a check against the DNA. TRBV12-2 is a known pseudogene. This CDR3 is 16 amino acids long.